This entry features one TCR beta chain sequence. The data originate from a study of blood T cell repertoires in COVID-19. Study overall: COVID-19 samples collected from the United States, Italy and Spain covered acute and convalescent phases. T cells, B-cell-depleted T cells, or PBMCs supplied cDNA or gDNA.

Seattle patients were enrolled during active infection and followed longitudinally. With 0 bases clipped from V and 3 bases from J, the junction kept 6 bases outside the gene matches. This CDR3 has 18 residues. Germline values: CDR1 SGHRS, CDR2 YFSETQ. Per the original methods: Estimated nucleated cell counts came from reference gene primer amplification. Only in-frame clones appear in the TCRdb table, and some are missing; sequencing was by immunoSEQ multiplex PCR. V, J and clone size reflect that table, while D and trimming were determined from the DNA. The table has over 200,000 clones, 83% seen once; the top ten hold around 1.3%.

The V call is TRBV5-1, the J call TRBJ2-1, with 13 bases matching TRBD2. The sample was peripheral blood. This TCR derives from a woman in her 30s with COVID-19, enrolled during active disease. The CDR3 here is CASSLAGGLAGLYNEQFF. Here the CDR3 DNA reads TGCGCCAGCAGCTTGGCCGGGGGACTAGCGGGACTCTACAATGAGCAGTTCTTC.